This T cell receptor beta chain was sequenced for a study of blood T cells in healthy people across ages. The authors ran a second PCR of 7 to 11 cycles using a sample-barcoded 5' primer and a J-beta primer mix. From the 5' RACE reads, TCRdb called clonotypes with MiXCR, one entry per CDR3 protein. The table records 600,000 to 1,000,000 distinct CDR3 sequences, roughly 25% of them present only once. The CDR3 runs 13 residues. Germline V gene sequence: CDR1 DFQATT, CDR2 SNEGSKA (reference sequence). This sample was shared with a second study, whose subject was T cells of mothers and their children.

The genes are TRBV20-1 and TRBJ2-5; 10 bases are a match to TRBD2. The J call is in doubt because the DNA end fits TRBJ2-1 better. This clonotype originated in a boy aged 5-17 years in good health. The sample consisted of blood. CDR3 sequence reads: CSAYGTSAHEQFF. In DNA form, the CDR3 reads TGCAGTGCTTATGGGACTAGCGCCCATGAGCAGTTCTTC.